This T cell receptor beta chain was found in a study of human T cells and chemical hapten exposure. As for the study in general: From small differences in pooled library volume came most of the variation in per-sample TCR yields. Whole-study results and caveats: TCRs exceeding 1 in 1000 frequency stayed unchanged with DPC sensitization.

The time point here: healthy volunteer bleed at 2 weeks. The authors extracted total RNA from unfractionated whole blood. Germline V gives CDR1 MNHNS, CDR2 SASEGT. V lost 6 bases, J lost 0 bases, and 9 bases lay in between. There are 14 residues in the CDR3. In regard to this clonotype: The antigen is unknown.

The library put unique molecular identifiers onto individual cDNA molecules. In the study's own analysis: TCR counts had a median of approximately 87,000 per sample and spanned roughly 23,224 to 690,600. TCRdb itself ran the RACE reads through MiXCR, one entry per CDR3 protein. TCRdb, not the original authors, processed these V and J calls. The sample yields some 120,000 distinct CDR3 sequences, more than 7.5% seen once. The sequence was collected from a male donor in good health. Some clones in this sample may be carry-over from other donors' samples. V gene TRBV6-1 combines with J gene TRBJ1-3, with no clear D. Source material: whole blood. CDR3 DNA: TGTGCCAGCAGGGCAGTTACCTCTGGAAACACCATATATTTT. It encodes CASRAVTSGNTIYF.